Included here is one T cell receptor beta chain sequence, with context. No antigen is known for it. Trimming took 0 bases from V and 4 from J; bases not matched to a gene: 5. This CDR3 has 16 residues. Looked up from germline, CDR1 is MGHDK and CDR2 is SYGVNS. The data belong to a study of CD8+CD57+ T cells in acquired aplastic anemia. Overall study: Mean yield of DNA from sorted CD4+ and CD8+ cells was approximately 3 ug.

Study-level points and caveats: In common between the patients and the controls were twenty-nine CD8+ CDR3 sequences. No significant patient-versus-control difference appeared in CD8+ Simpson's diversity.

Genomic DNA templated the TCR beta VDJ and CDR3 profiling. MiXCR, run by TCRdb on the reads, gives a single entry per CDR3 protein. The repertoire holds about 190,000 distinct CDR3 sequences, with approximately 49% as singletons. The chain links TRBV25-1 to TRBJ1-3; the match to TRBD1 covers 8 bases. The sequence derives from a human donor in good health, serving as a control. Specimen: sorted CD4+, CD8+, or CD8+CD57+ T cells (not recorded which) from PBMCs. Here the CDR3 reads CASSEYPDRAGNTIYF. The CDR3 DNA reads as TGTGCCAGCAGTGAATATCCGGACAGGGCGGGAAACACCATATATTTT. Together with reference TRBV25-1 and TRBJ1-3, the CDR3 gives the full variable domain: EADIYQTPRYLVIGTGKKITLECSQTMGHDKMYWYQQDPGMELHLIHYSYGVNSTEKGDLSSESTVSRIRTEHFPLTLESARPSHTSQYLCASSEYPDRAGNTIYFGEGSWLTVV.